The 15 T cell receptor beta chains below all came from one sample that was sequenced in a study of cytomegalovirus exposure and HLA in healthy donors. The study ran its PCR with 60 Vbeta and 13 Jbeta primers. Method: immunoSEQ multiplex PCR; TCRdb's copy keeps in-frame clones and lacks some. Found here are approximately 150,000 clones, around four fifths of them singletons; the top ten hold under 15%. The sequencing sample was made of PBMCs. These receptors came from a woman aged 45 to 65 in good health and CMV-seropositive.

The chain's CDR3 is CASSPRQGEQPQHF. The CDR3 region has the DNA TGCGCCAGCAGCCCCCGACAGGGGGAACAGCCCCAGCATTTT. V is TRBV5-1 and J is TRBJ1-5; 9 bases agree with TRBD1. The trim removed 4 bases at V and 7 bases at J, leaving 6 bases unmatched. The CDR3 extends over 14 amino acids. Germline V gene lookup returns CDR1 SGHRS and CDR2 YFSETQ.

The V call is TRBV2, the J call TRBJ2-3; D gene uncertain. Germline CDR1 reads SNHLY; CDR2 reads FYNNEI. This CDR3 has 14 residues. The V end was cut by 3 bases, the J end by 0 bases, with 7 bases between. The CDR3 sequence is CASSDWASTDTQYF. CDR3 DNA sequence: TGTGCCAGCAGTGATTGGGCAAGCACAGATACGCAGTATTTT.

The chain links TRBV2 to TRBJ2-7; D unclear. V lost 5 bases to trimming and J lost 2 bases, with 7 bases between them. Germline assignment: CDR1 SNHLY and CDR2 FYNNEI. This CDR3 is 12 amino acids long. CDR3 DNA sequence: TGTGCCAGCAGTCAGAACCCCTACGAGCAGTACTTC. Translation gives CASSQNPYEQYF.

The J gene is TRBJ2-1, the V gene TRBV9; the D gene is possibly TRBD2 (8 bases). V was pared by 4 bases and J by 4 bases, with 21 bases between. This CDR3 contains 17 residues. Germline V gene data show CDR1 as SGDLS and CDR2 as YYNGEE. CDR3: CASSPRGRTGGYNEQFF. The DNA of the CDR3 is TGTGCCAGCAGCCCCCGCGGGAGGACAGGCGGATACAATGAGCAGTTCTTC.

By sample share, this clone is medium-sized. At one end the junction does not follow the germline gene, possibly because of a read error. The J gene is TRBJ2-5, the V gene TRBV7-7; 12 bases align to TRBD2. CDR1 and CDR2 (germline): SSHAT, FNYEAQ (reference sequence). The CDR3 covers 15 residues. The CDR3 reads CASRPGTSGSETQYF. CDR3 bases: TGTGCTAGCAGACCCGGGACTAGCGGGTCAGAGACCCAGTACTTC.

The J gene is TRBJ1-2, the V gene TRBV18, with 7 bases fitting TRBD1. Germline assignment: CDR1 KGHSH and CDR2 LQKENI. Trimming took 4 bases from V and 4 from J; bases not matched to a gene: 0. CDR3 length: 12 residues. This CDR3 reads CASSRDSYGYTF. CDR3 DNA: TGTGCCAGCTCACGGGACAGCTATGGCTACACCTTC. Filled out from reference TRBV18 and TRBJ1-2, the complete variable domain reads NAGVMQNPRHLVRRRGQEARLRCSPMKGHSHVYWYRQLPEEGLKFMVYLQKENIIDESGMPKERFSAEFPKEGPSILRIQQVVRGDSAAYFCASSRDSYGYTFGSGTRLTVV.

This clone was counted only a few times. This rearrangement joins TRBV18 to TRBJ2-3; 7 bases line up with TRBD1. The CDR3 runs to 15 residues. Germline V CDR1 and CDR2: KGHSH, LQKENI. Trimming took 3 bases from V and 2 from J; bases not matched to a gene: 5. CDR3 sequence reads: CASSPRDSPTDTQYF. As DNA, the CDR3 is TGTGCCAGCTCACCCCGGGACAGTCCCACAGATACGCAGTATTTT.

The chain employs TRBV30 and TRBJ1-6, with D hard to call. The CDR3 is made up of 16 amino acids. The V end was cut by 0 bases, the J end by 9 bases, with 18 bases between. CDR1 GTSNPN and CDR2 SVGIG come from the germline V gene (reference sequence). CDR3 protein: CAWSVKSGGRSSPLHF. The CDR3 DNA reads as TGTGCCTGGAGTGTAAAGTCCGGAGGAAGAAGTTCACCCCTCCACTTT.

The J gene is TRBJ1-2, the V gene TRBV6-1; the D gene is possibly TRBD1 (5 bases). Deletions cut 6 bases from V and 7 bases from J, with 12 bases between. This CDR3 region has 12 residues. Germline CDR1 is MNHNS and CDR2 is SASEGT. The CDR3 DNA sequence: TGTGCCAGCAGGTGGGGGGAGGCTGGCTACACCTTC. This gives the protein CASRWGEAGYTF.

The V call is TRBV15, the J call TRBJ2-3; possible D gene TRBD1, 6 bases. This CDR3 is 14 amino acids long. CDR1 and CDR2 from the germline V gene are LNHNV and YYDKDF (reference sequence). V lost 3 bases and J 4 bases, leaving 11 bases between the germline ends. CDR3 sequence: CATSRTGTPDTQYF. As DNA, the CDR3 is TGTGCCACCAGCAGGACCGGGACACCAGATACGCAGTATTTT.

The chain carries TRBV6-6 and TRBJ1-1, with D possibly TRBD1 on 6 matching bases. The V gene lost 2 bases and the J gene lost 3 bases, with 10 bases spanning the gap. This CDR3 comprises 14 residues. Germline assignment: CDR1 MNHNY and CDR2 SVGAGI (reference sequence). CDR3 coding DNA: TGTGCCAGCAGTTACAAGGGGGTGGACACTGAAGCTTTCTTT. Amino acids: CASSYKGVDTEAFF.

This clone showed up just once. The J gene is TRBJ2-6, the V gene TRBV27; D is possibly TRBD1 (5 bases). The CDR3 totals 15 residues. Germline values: CDR1 MNHEY, CDR2 SMNVEV (reference sequence). The V end lost 2 bases, the J end lost 3 bases, and 8 bases lay between the germline ends. In DNA, the CDR3 is TGTGCCAGCAGTTTACTGGGGCATGGGGCCAACGTCCTGACTTTC. Translation: CASSLLGHGANVLTF. The full variable domain, with the rest looked up from reference TRBV27 and TRBJ2-6, is EAQVTQNPRYLITVTGKKLTVTCSQNMNHEYMSWYRQDPGLGLRQIYYSMNVEVTDKGDVPEGYKVSRKEKRNFPLILESPSPNQTSLYFCASSLLGHGANVLTFGAGSRLTVL.

Note on this clone: This same CDR3 is encoded by further DNA sequences in the sample. This chain joins TRBV4-2 and TRBJ2-2; 11 bases agree with TRBD2. Germline V gene data show CDR1 as LGHNA and CDR2 as YNFKEQ. V lost 4 bases, J lost 7 bases, and 8 bases stayed unmatched. The CDR3 is 16 residues long. The chain's CDR3 is CASSPTSGGILGELFF. Here the CDR3 DNA reads TGTGCCAGCAGCCCTACTAGCGGGGGAATTCTCGGGGAGCTGTTTTTT.

This clone came up a few times. This chain connects TRBV10-1 to TRBJ2-7, with D hard to call. Trimming stripped 0 bases from V and 1 base from J, with 7 bases between. This CDR3 region has 14 residues. Germline V gene sequence: CDR1 WNHNN, CDR2 SYGVQD (reference sequence). The CDR3 here is CASSESSGSYEQYF. The CDR3 DNA is TGCGCCAGCAGTGAGTCCTCCGGGTCCTACGAGCAGTACTTC.

The rearrangement links TRBV5-1 to TRBJ1-4, with TRBD1 as a possible D gene (6 bases). V lost 2 bases and J lost 8, with 13 bases in between. Germline assignment: CDR1 SGHRS and CDR2 YFSETQ. The CDR3 runs to 14 residues. CDR3 in amino acids: CASSFDRTAEKLFF. CDR3 DNA: TGCGCCAGCAGCTTTGATCGGACAGCCGAAAAACTGTTTTTT.